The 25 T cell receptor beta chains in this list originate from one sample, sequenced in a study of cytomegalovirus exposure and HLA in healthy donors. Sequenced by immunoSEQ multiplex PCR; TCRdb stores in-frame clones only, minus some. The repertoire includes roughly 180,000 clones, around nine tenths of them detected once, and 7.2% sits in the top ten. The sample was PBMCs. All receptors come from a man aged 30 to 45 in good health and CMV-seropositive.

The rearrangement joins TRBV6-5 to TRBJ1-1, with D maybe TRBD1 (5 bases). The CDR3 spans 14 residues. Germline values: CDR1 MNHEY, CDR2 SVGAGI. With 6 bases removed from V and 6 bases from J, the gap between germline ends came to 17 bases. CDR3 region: CASSTGGGPSEAFF. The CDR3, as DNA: TGTGCCAGCAGCACCGGGGGTGGACCCTCTGAAGCTTTCTTT.

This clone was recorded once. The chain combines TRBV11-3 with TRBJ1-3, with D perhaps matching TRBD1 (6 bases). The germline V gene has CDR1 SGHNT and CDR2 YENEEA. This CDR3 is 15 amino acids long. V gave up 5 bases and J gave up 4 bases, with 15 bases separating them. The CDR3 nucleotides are TGTGCCAGCAGCCCACTCGCAGGGGCGGGAAACACCATATATTTT. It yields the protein CASSPLAGAGNTIYF.

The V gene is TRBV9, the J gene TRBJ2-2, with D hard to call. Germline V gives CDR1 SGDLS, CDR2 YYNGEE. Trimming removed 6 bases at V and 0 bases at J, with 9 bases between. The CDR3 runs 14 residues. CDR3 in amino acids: CASKSMPNTGELFF. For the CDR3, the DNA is TGTGCCAGCAAGTCGATGCCGAACACCGGGGAGCTGTTTTTT.

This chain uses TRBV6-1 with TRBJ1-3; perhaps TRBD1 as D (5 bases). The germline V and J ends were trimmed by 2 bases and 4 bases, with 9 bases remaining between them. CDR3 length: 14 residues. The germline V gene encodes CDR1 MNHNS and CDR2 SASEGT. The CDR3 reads CASSETTVGNTIYF. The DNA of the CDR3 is TGTGCCAGCAGTGAAACGACAGTGGGAAACACCATATATTTT.

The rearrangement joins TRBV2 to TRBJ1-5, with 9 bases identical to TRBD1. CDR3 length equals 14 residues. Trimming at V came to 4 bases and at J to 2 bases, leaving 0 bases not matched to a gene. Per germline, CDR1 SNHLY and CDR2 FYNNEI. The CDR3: CASSGTGGNQPQHF. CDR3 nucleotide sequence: TGTGCCAGCAGTGGGACAGGGGGCAATCAGCCCCAGCATTTT.

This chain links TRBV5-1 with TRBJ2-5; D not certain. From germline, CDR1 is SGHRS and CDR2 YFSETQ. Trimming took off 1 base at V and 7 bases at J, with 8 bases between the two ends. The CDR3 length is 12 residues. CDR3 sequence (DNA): TGCGCCAGCAGCTTGCTCGTCGGGACCCAGTACTTC. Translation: CASSLLVGTQYF.

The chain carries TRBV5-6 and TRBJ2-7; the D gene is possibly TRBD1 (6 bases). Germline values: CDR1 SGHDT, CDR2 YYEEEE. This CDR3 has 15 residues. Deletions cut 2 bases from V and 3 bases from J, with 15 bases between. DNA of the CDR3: TGTGCCAGCAGCTTTGGACAGCAGTCGCGCTACGAGCAGTACTTC. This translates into CASSFGQQSRYEQYF.

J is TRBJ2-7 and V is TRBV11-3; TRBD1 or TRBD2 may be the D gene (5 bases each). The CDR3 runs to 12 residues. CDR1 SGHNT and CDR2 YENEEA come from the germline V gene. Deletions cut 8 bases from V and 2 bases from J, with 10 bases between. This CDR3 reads CASGDGAYEQYF. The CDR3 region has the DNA TGTGCCAGCGGGGACGGTGCCTACGAGCAGTACTTC.

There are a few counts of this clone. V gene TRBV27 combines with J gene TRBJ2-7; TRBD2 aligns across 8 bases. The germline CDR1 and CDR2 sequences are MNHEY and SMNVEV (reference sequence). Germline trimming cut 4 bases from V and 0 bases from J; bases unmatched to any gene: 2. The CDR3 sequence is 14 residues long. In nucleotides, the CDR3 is TGTGCCAGCAGTTACCGGGGGGGCTCCTACGAGCAGTACTTC. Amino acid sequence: CASSYRGGSYEQYF.

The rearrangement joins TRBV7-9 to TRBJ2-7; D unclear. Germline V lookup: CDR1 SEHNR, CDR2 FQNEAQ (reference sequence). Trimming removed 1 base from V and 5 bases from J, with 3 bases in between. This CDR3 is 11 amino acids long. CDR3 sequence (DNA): TGTGCCAGCAGCTTAGGGGACGAGCAGTACTTC. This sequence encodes CASSLGDEQYF.

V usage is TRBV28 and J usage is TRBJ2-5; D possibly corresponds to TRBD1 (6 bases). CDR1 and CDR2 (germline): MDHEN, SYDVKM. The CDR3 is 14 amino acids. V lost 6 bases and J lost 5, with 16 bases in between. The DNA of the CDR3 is TGTGCCAGCAGCCCCGGGACAACGAGGGAGACCCAGTACTTC. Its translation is CASSPGTTRETQYF.

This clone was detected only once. CDR3 sequence reads: CASSLEGARGTGELFF. The DNA of the CDR3 is TGTGCCAGCAGCTTAGAGGGGGCGCGAGGGACCGGGGAGCTGTTTTTT. J is TRBJ2-2 and V is TRBV7-2, with 7 bases lining up with TRBD1. Losses at the gene ends were 1 base for V and 5 bases for J; bases not matched to a gene: 7. The CDR3 contains 16 residues. Germline assignment: CDR1 SGHTA and CDR2 FQGNSA.

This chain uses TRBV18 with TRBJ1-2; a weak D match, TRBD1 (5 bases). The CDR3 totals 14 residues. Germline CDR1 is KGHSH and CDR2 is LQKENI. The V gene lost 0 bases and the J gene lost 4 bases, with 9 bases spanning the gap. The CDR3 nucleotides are TGTGCCAGCTCACCACCCGACAGCTTCTATGGCTACACCTTC. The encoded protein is CASSPPDSFYGYTF.

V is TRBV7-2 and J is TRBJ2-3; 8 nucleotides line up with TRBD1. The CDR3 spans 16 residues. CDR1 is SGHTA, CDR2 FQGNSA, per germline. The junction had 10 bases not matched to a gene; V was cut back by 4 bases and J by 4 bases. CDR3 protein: CASSSATSTGADTQYF. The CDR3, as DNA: TGTGCCAGCAGCTCCGCAACCTCGACAGGGGCAGATACGCAGTATTTT.

The CDR3 spells CASSRRGQGNNEQFF. The CDR3 DNA is TGCGCCAGCAGCCGGCGGGGACAGGGTAACAATGAGCAGTTCTTC. The rearrangement uses TRBV5-1 and TRBJ2-1; 9 bases line up with TRBD1. This CDR3 is built from 15 residues. Germline-derived CDR1 and CDR2 are SGHRS and YFSETQ. J lost 5 bases, V lost 4 bases, and 7 bases had no gene match.

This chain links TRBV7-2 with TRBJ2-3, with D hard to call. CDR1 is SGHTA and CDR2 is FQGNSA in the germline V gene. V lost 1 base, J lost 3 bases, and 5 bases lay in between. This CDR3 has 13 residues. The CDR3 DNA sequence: TGTGCCAGCAGCTTAGTAGTAACAGATACGCAGTATTTT. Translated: CASSLVVTDTQYF.

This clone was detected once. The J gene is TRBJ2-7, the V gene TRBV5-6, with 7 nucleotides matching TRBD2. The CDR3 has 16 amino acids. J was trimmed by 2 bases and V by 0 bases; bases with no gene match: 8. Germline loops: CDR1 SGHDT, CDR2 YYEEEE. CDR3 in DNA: TGTGCCAGCAGCTTGGTTACTGAGGGGACTACCTACGAGCAGTACTTC. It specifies CASSLVTEGTTYEQYF.

In DNA, the CDR3 is TGTGCCAGCAGCTCCTCCGGGACAGTCCCTATTGGCTACACCTTC. Translating it yields CASSSSGTVPIGYTF. The chain links TRBV11-2 to TRBJ1-2; 7 nucleotides agree with TRBD1. CDR3 length: 15 amino acids. Germline V gene sequence: CDR1 SGHAT, CDR2 FQNNGV. After removal of 4 bases from V and 7 bases from J, the junction contained 12 bases not matched to a gene.

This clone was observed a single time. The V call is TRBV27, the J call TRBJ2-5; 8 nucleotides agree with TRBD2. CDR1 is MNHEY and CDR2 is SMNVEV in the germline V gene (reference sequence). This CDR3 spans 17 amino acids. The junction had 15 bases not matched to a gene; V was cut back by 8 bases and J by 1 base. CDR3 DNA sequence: TGTGCCAGCCGCGCGCATCAACTAGCGGATATCCAAGAGACCCAGTACTTC. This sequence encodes CASRAHQLADIQETQYF.

DNA for the CDR3: TGTGCCAGCAGCGGGTTTAGCGGCAATCAGCCCCAGCATTTT. It specifies CASSGFSGNQPQHF. This chain connects TRBV6-5 to TRBJ1-5; D is unresolved. The ends were cut back, 6 bases at V and 2 bases at J, with 11 bases in the middle. The CDR3 length is 14 residues. Germline V gene data show CDR1 as MNHEY and CDR2 as SVGAGI.

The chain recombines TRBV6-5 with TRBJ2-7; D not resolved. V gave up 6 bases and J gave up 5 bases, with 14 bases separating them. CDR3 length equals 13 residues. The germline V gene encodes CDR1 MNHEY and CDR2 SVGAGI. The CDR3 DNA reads TGTGCCAGCAGACAAACGGAAAGGAACGAGCAGTACTTC. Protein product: CASRQTERNEQYF.

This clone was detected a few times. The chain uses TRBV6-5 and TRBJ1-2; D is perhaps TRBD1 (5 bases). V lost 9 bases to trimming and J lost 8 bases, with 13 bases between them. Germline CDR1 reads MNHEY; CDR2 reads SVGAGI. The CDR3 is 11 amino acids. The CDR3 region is CASTQGDGYTF. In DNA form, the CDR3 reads TGTGCCAGTACTCAGGGTGACGGCTACACCTTC.

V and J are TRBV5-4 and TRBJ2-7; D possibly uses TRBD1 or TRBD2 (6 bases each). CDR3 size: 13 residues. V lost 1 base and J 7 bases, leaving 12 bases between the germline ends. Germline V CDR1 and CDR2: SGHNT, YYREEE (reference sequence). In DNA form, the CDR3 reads TGTGCCAGCAGCTTGAGGGGGGCGGGTGAGCAGTACTTC. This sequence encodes CASSLRGAGEQYF. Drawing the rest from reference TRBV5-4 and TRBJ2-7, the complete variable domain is ETGVTQSPTHLIKTRGQQVTLRCSSQSGHNTVSWYQQALGQGPQFIFQYYREEENGRGNFPPRFSGLQFPNYSSELNVNALELDDSALYLCASSLRGAGEQYFGPGTRLTVT.

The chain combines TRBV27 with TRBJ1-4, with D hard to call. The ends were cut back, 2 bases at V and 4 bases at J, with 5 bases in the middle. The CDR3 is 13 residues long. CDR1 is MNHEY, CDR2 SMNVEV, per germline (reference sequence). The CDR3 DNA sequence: TGTGCCAGCAGTTTACTGGGTAATGAAAAACTGTTTTTT. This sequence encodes CASSLLGNEKLFF.

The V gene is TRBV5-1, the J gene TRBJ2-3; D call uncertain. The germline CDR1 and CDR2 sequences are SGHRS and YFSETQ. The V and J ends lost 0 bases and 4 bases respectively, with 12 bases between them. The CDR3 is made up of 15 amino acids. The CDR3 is CASSLVASVSDTQYF. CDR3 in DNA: TGCGCCAGCAGCTTGGTGGCCTCCGTTTCAGATACGCAGTATTTT.